This T cell receptor beta chain appears in the sequencing data of a study of T cells in Graves' hyperthyroidism and ophthalmopathy. Overall study results and limits: Appearing also in blood were most of the thyroid clonotypes expanded above 0.001.

Trimming pared 6 bases from V and 0 bases from J, leaving 18 bases between. The CDR3 is 17 amino acids. Amplification of TCR beta CDR3 regions was performed using RNA transcripts as template. TCR CDR3 regions were first amplified by RT-PCR with HTBI primers. TCRdb analysed the multiplex PCR reads with MiXCR anew, one entry per CDR3 protein. The repertoire includes 350,000 or so distinct CDR3 sequences, approximately 18% of them detected once, and 30% to 35% sits in the top ten. Uncontrolled infection, other autoimmune disease, pregnancy or lactation led to exclusion. Sample collection date corresponds to first hyperthyroidism diagnosis, prior to any ophthalmopathy symptoms. Many counts were recorded for this clonotype. Antigen unknown.

The V and J genes are TRBV12-3 or TRBV12-4 and TRBJ2-1; D may match TRBD1 or TRBD2 (6 bases each). The TCR sequence derives from a woman in her 30s with Graves' hyperthyroidism that later progressed to Graves' ophthalmopathy. Sequences were obtained from blood. CDR3 loop: CASSLIGGPVSYNEQFF. The CDR3 nucleotides read TGTGCCAGCAGCCTAATAGGGGGGCCGGTCTCCTACAATGAGCAGTTCTTC.